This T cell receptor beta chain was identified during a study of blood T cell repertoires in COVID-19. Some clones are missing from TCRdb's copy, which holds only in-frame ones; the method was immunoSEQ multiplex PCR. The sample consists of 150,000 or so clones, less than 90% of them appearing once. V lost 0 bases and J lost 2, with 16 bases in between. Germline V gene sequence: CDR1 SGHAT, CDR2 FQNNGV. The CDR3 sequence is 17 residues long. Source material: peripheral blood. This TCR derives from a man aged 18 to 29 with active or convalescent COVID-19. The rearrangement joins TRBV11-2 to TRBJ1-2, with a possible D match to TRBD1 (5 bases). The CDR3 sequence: CASSLDFQARGNYGYTF. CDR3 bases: TGTGCCAGCAGCTTAGATTTTCAGGCTAGGGGCAACTATGGCTACACCTTC.